Following are 6 T cell receptor beta chains from one sample sequenced in a study of cytomegalovirus exposure and HLA in healthy donors. Amplification used 60 Vbeta primers and 13 Jbeta primers. The table came from immunoSEQ multiplex PCR; TCRdb's copy has only in-frame clones and leaves some out. The sample lists around 150,000 clones; 83% were seen once. Sample: PBMCs. These receptors were obtained from a man between 50 and 59 years old in good health and CMV-seropositive.

The chain recombines TRBV7-2 with TRBJ1-1; D gene ambiguous. There are 13 residues in the CDR3. V lost 5 bases and J 1 base, leaving 8 bases between the germline ends. CDR1 and CDR2 from the germline V gene are SGHTA and FQGNSA. CDR3 DNA sequence: TGTGCCAGCAGCATTAGACAGAACACTGAAGCTTTCTTT. Amino acids: CASSIRQNTEAFF.

This clone has just one count. The chain joins TRBV10-1 to TRBJ1-6; the D is unclear. Per the germline V gene, CDR1 is WNHNN and CDR2 is SYGVQD (reference sequence). The CDR3 covers 14 residues. V lost 0 bases, J lost 10 bases, and 10 bases lay in between. CDR3 nucleotides: TGCGCCAGCAGTGAGTCCCCCCTACCGTCACCCCTCCACTTT. Translation: CASSESPLPSPLHF.

CDR3 sequence (DNA): TGTGCCAGCAGCTTGGGGATGGGGAGACCAGAAAAACTGTTTTTT. Translated: CASSLGMGRPEKLFF. The gene calls are TRBV5-4 and TRBJ1-4; D is unresolved. Trimming removed 0 bases from V and 8 bases from J, with 14 bases in between. The CDR3 is made up of 15 amino acids. Looked up from germline, CDR1 is SGHNT and CDR2 is YYREEE (reference sequence).

This clone has only a few counts. The rearrangement joins TRBV4-1 to TRBJ2-1; tentatively, D is TRBD1 (6 bases). Germline V lookup: CDR1 MGHRA, CDR2 YSYEKL. There are 15 residues in the CDR3. The germline V and J ends were trimmed by 4 bases and 9 bases, with 19 bases remaining between them. The chain's CDR3 is CASSPSGQGSTEQFF. CDR3 DNA sequence: TGCGCCAGCAGCCCTTCGGGACAAGGCTCCACTGAGCAGTTCTTC.

The chain uses TRBV13 and TRBJ2-1; D possibly corresponds to TRBD1 (5 bases). Germline loops: CDR1 PRHDT, CDR2 FYEKMQ (reference sequence). This CDR3 contains 15 residues. With 5 bases removed from V and 8 bases from J, the gap between germline ends came to 19 bases. This CDR3 is CASSPWNPGKDEQFF. CDR3 in DNA: TGTGCCAGCAGCCCTTGGAACCCAGGGAAGGATGAGCAGTTCTTC.

This chain links TRBV4-2 with TRBJ1-6; no firm D call. Germline V lookup: CDR1 LGHNA, CDR2 YNFKEQ. Trimming pared 0 bases from V and 0 bases from J, leaving 12 bases between. The CDR3 is made up of 18 amino acids. Here the CDR3 reads CASSQEATASSYNSPLHF. DNA of the CDR3: TGTGCCAGCAGCCAAGAAGCGACCGCGAGCTCCTATAATTCACCCCTCCACTTT.